One and the same sample provided the 17 T cell receptor beta chains below, sequenced in a study of Ad26.COV2.S vaccination and SARS-CoV-2 variants. Generated by immunoSEQ multiplex PCR, the TCRdb table keeps only in-frame clones and is missing some. The sample yields 300,000 to 400,000 clones, around four fifths seen once. As for treatment: over 15 received Ad26.COV2.S at low or high dose, single or two shots; five or six received placebo; per-sample allocation not given. Specimen acquisition occurred on day 63 following the initial vaccine or placebo injection. The source material was peripheral blood, sampled in a trial of Ad26.COV2.S vaccine versus placebo. These receptors were obtained from a person aged 18-60 years who received the Ad26.COV2.S COVID-19 vaccine or a placebo.

The chain carries TRBV2 and TRBJ1-1, with TRBD1 as a possible D gene (5 bases). Germline loops: CDR1 SNHLY, CDR2 FYNNEI. V gave up 5 bases and J gave up 3 bases, with 13 bases separating them. The CDR3 is 14 amino acids. For the CDR3, the DNA is TGTGCCAGCAGTCTCCGGGGGGAGGACACTGAAGCTTTCTTT. As protein: CASSLRGEDTEAFF.

The rearrangement uses TRBV10-1 and TRBJ2-2; TRBD2 matches 11 bases. Trimming at V came to 8 bases and at J to 4 bases, leaving 0 bases not matched to a gene. The CDR3 totals 13 residues. CDR1 is WNHNN, CDR2 SYGVQD, per germline (reference sequence). The CDR3 here is CASLAGGTGELFF. In DNA form, the CDR3 reads TGCGCCAGCCTAGCGGGAGGCACCGGGGAGCTGTTTTTT.

The V and J genes are TRBV5-1 and TRBJ1-2; 7 bases agree with TRBD1. CDR1 is SGHRS and CDR2 is YFSETQ in the germline V gene. J was trimmed by 4 bases and V by 3 bases; bases with no gene match: 9. The CDR3 loop spans 15 amino acids. DNA of the CDR3: TGCGCCAGCAGCTCTACGACAGGGTTGAGCTATGGCTACACCTTC. It specifies CASSSTTGLSYGYTF.

V gene TRBV4-1 combines with J gene TRBJ2-2, with D possibly being TRBD1 (6 bases). The CDR3 contains 18 residues. Germline assignment: CDR1 MGHRA and CDR2 YSYEKL. V lost 1 base to trimming and J lost 3 bases, with 18 bases between them. The CDR3 protein is CASSQVSRTEIYTGELFF. The CDR3 bases are TGCGCCAGCAGCCAAGTTAGTCGGACAGAAATTTACACCGGGGAGCTGTTTTTT.

The V gene is TRBV6-7, the J gene TRBJ1-2; D not resolved. TRBV6-7 belongs to the ORF category, with a function that is uncertain. The CDR3 spans 13 residues. V was trimmed by 2 bases and J by 4 bases, leaving 8 bases between them. CDR3 protein: CASSYPGRYGYTF. DNA for the CDR3: TGTGCCAGCAGTTACCCGGGCCGCTATGGCTACACCTTC.

The rearrangement uses TRBV9 and TRBJ2-3; 9 bases map to TRBD2. J gave up 9 bases and V 0 bases, and 11 bases lay outside the gene matches. This CDR3 region has 16 residues. The germline CDR1 and CDR2 sequences are SGDLS and YYNGEE. The CDR3 DNA is TGTGCCAGCAGCGTAGGGGTTGCGGGGGGGCCAAACACGCAGTATTTT. It yields the protein CASSVGVAGGPNTQYF.

The rearrangement joins TRBV10-3 to TRBJ1-1, with no clear D. The CDR3 runs 14 residues. Germline-derived CDR1 and CDR2 are ENHRY and SYGVKD. Between the trimmed V and J ends, which lost 2 bases and 0 bases, there was a span of 7 bases. The chain's CDR3 is CAISELRMNTEAFF. DNA of the CDR3: TGTGCCATCAGTGAGCTGAGGATGAACACTGAAGCTTTCTTT.

The rearrangement joins TRBV5-1 to TRBJ1-2; maybe TRBD1 (5 bases). The CDR3 is 14 residues long. Per the germline V gene, CDR1 is SGHRS and CDR2 is YFSETQ. V lost 4 bases, J lost 3 bases, and 13 bases lay in between. The DNA of the CDR3 is TGCGCCAGCAGCCCGCGGGACCTTGACTATGGCTACACCTTC. This translates into CASSPRDLDYGYTF.

This sequence joins TRBV28 and TRBJ2-1; no clear D. This CDR3 contains 15 residues. The germline V and J ends were trimmed by 10 bases and 3 bases, with 19 bases remaining between them. Germline CDR1 and CDR2: MDHEN and SYDVKM. Written as DNA, the CDR3 is TGTGCCAACACTTCACTCGATTCTCTCTACAATGAGCAGTTCTTC. Translating it yields CANTSLDSLYNEQFF.

This clone was counted at least ten times. The rearrangement joins TRBV5-1 to TRBJ1-6; 7 bases fit TRBD1. The CDR3 runs 18 residues. Losses at the gene ends were 4 bases for V and 5 bases for J; bases not matched to a gene: 15. Germline V gene data show CDR1 as SGHRS and CDR2 as YFSETQ. The CDR3 spells CASSPGPGTVLNNSPLHF. The CDR3 DNA sequence: TGCGCCAGCAGCCCGGGTCCCGGGACAGTCTTGAATAATTCACCCCTCCACTTT.

The chain links TRBV6-5 to TRBJ2-5, with TRBD2 matching over 11 bases. Germline-derived CDR1 and CDR2 are MNHEY and SVGAGI. This CDR3 spans 15 amino acids. With 6 bases clipped from V and 5 bases from J, the junction kept 8 bases outside the gene matches. The CDR3 is CASSLELAGGETQYF. CDR3 nucleotides: TGTGCCAGCAGCCTCGAGCTAGCGGGGGGTGAGACCCAGTACTTC.

V gene TRBV7-9 combines with J gene TRBJ1-5; 8 positions agree with TRBD1. Germline values: CDR1 SEHNR, CDR2 FQNEAQ (reference sequence). The J segment lost 2 bases and the V segment lost 5 bases, leaving 2 bases of the junction unmatched. This CDR3 has 14 amino acids. CDR3 bases: TGTGCCAGCAGCGACAGGGGAGGCAATCAGCCCCAGCATTTT. It specifies CASSDRGGNQPQHF.

J is TRBJ1-4 and V is TRBV3-1 (or the pseudogene TRBV3-2), with D perhaps TRBD1 (5 bases). Trimming took 4 bases from V and 0 from J, leaving 18 bases between them. CDR1 and CDR2 (germline): LGHDT, YNNKEL (reference sequence). The CDR3 length is 18 residues. The CDR3 nucleotides read TGTGCCAGCAGCCTCCCCATTTTTATGGGGGCAACTAATGAAAAACTGTTTTTT. Translated: CASSLPIFMGATNEKLFF.

CDR3: CASRTGTVDSEAFF. DNA for the CDR3: TGTGCCAGCCGGACCGGGACAGTCGATTCTGAAGCTTTCTTT. The chain combines TRBV6-5 with TRBJ1-1, with 7 positions matching TRBD1. The CDR3 has 14 amino acids. Germline V gene lookup returns CDR1 MNHEY and CDR2 SVGAGI. Trimming removed 8 bases from V and 6 bases from J; junction bases left unmatched: 12.

V usage is TRBV15 and J usage is TRBJ2-5; D remains unclear. CDR1 is LNHNV, CDR2 YYDKDF, per germline (reference sequence). The CDR3 totals 11 residues. Trimming cost V 0 bases and J 8 bases, with 4 bases left between them. The CDR3 reads CATSRDFTQYF. The CDR3 DNA reads as TGTGCCACCAGCAGAGATTTCACCCAGTACTTC. Looking up the rest from reference TRBV15 and TRBJ2-5 gives the full variable domain: DAMVIQNPRYQVTQFGKPVTLSCSQTLNHNVMYWYQQKSSQAPKLLFHYYDKDFNNEADTPDNFQSRRPNTSFCFLDIRSPGLGDTAMYLCATSRDFTQYFGPGTRLLVL.

The chain recombines TRBV10-1 with TRBJ2-7; tentatively, D is TRBD1 or TRBD2 (7 bases each). The CDR3 sequence is 15 residues long. Germline V gene lookup returns CDR1 WNHNN and CDR2 SYGVQD (reference sequence). Trimming stripped 2 bases from V and 4 bases from J, with 15 bases between. CDR3 sequence (DNA): TGCGCCAGCAGTGAGGGTTGGCAGGGGGGGTACGAGCAGTACTTC. This sequence encodes CASSEGWQGGYEQYF.

V usage is TRBV2 and J usage is TRBJ1-2; 7 nucleotides align to TRBD1. The CDR3 is 15 amino acids. The V segment lost 8 bases and the J segment 8 bases; nucleotides outside the gene matches: 17. Germline V lookup: CDR1 SNHLY, CDR2 FYNNEI. The CDR3 DNA sequence: TGTGCCAGCCACCGGCGGGACAGTCAATCGTGGGGCTACACCTTC. This encodes CASHRRDSQSWGYTF.